The rows below give T cell receptor beta chains drawn from one sample of a study of T cell responses to AZD1222 COVID-19 vaccine. Produced via immunoSEQ multiplex PCR; TCRdb's table is partial and in-frame only. The data hold 120,000 to 150,000 clones, with around nine tenths observed a single time. The sample consisted of peripheral blood, taken on day 0 of MenACWY control vaccination. The receptors derive from an adult in good health. Both conserved end residues are part of each CDR3. Each record gives: V gene, J gene, CDR3 protein.

TRBV19	TRBJ1-6	CASSIGDRLQGSPLHF
TRBV11-2	TRBJ1-1	CASSLSLGGNTEAFF
TRBV11-2	TRBJ1-2	CASSSDGGLSYGYTF
TRBV7-9	TRBJ2-2	CASNWGANTGELFF
TRBV5-1	TRBJ1-5	CASSPGDSRREPQHF
TRBV2	TRBJ2-7	CASSELGVRYF
TRBV11-2	TRBJ2-2	CASSPRGTGELFF
TRBV5-1	TRBJ2-5	CASSLASGQETQYF
TRBV6-1	TRBJ2-7	CASSEGPGTQKWCF
TRBV5-1	TRBJ1-5	CASSLGNNQPQHF
TRBV18	TRBJ1-5	CASSPDSVVLPSNQPQHF
TRBV19	TRBJ2-2	CASRGRGTGELFF
TRBV3-1/TRBV3-2	TRBJ2-5	CASSQELTSGSPRTQYF
TRBV28	TRBJ2-2	CASRELGQGAGGELFF
TRBV19	TRBJ2-7	CASSLPGGREQYF
TRBV6-5	TRBJ2-2	CASSSRDRGTGELFF